This TCR beta chain is from a study of PD-L1 blockade in urothelial cancer. General study points: Durable benefit accompanied greater 3-week expansion of tumor-associated blood clones.

About this clone itself: Its antigen is not identified.

Germline CDR1 is MDHEN and CDR2 is SYDVKM. Trimming cost V 9 bases and J 3 bases; bases outside gene matches: 13. The CDR3 contains 16 residues. Time point specified: peripheral blood 6 weeks after treatment start. TCRdb keeps only in-frame clones here, not all; method: immunoSEQ multiplex PCR. In the table there are about 120,000 clones, around nine tenths of which are singletons. The V call is TRBV28, the J call TRBJ1-4; TRBD1 aligns across 7 bases. The sample was PBMCs, taken around atezolizumab (anti-PD-L1) treatment. The clonotype was recovered from a man aged 55 to 69 with urothelial cancer. CDR3 sequence: CASKLGEGAPNEKLFF. CDR3 nucleotides: TGTGCCAGTAAGTTAGGCGAGGGGGCACCTAATGAAAAACTGTTTTTT.